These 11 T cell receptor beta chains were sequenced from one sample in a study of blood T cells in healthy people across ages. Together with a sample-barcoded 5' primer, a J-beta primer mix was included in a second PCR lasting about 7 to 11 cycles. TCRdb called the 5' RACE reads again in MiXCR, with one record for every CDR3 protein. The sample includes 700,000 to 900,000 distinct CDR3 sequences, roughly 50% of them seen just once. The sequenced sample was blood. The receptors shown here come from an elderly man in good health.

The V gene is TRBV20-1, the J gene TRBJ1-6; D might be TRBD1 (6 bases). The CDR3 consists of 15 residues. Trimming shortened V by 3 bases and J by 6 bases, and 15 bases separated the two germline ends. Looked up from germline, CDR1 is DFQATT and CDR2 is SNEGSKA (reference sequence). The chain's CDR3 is CSARIRQVSNSPLHF. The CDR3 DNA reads TGCAGTGCTAGGATAAGACAGGTTTCTAATTCACCCCTCCACTTT.

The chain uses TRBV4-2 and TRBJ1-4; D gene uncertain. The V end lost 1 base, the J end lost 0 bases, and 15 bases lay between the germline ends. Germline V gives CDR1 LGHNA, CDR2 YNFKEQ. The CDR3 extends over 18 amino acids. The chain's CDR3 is CASSQGKPSVTTNEKLFF. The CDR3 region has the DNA TGTGCCAGCAGCCAAGGGAAGCCAAGCGTAACAACTAATGAAAAACTGTTTTTT.

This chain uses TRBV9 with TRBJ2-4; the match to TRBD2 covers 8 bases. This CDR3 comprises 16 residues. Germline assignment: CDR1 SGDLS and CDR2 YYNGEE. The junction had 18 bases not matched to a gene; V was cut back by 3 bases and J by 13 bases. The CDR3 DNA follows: TGTGCCAGCAGCGAGTCAACGGGACCAGCGGGGGTCAAGCAGTACTTC. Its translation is CASSESTGPAGVKQYF.

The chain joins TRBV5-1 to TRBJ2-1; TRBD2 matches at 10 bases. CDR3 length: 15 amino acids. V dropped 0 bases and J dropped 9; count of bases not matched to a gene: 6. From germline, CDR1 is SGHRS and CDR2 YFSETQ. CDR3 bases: TGCGCCAGCAGCTTGGTACTAGCGGGACAAAGTGAGCAGTTCTTC. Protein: CASSLVLAGQSEQFF.

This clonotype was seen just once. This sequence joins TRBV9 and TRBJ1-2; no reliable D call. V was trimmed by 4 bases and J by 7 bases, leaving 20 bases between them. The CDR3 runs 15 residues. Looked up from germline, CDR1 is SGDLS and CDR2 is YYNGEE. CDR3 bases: TGTGCCAGCAGCCCCACGAGGTACCTTCGGAGTGGCTACACCTTC. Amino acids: CASSPTRYLRSGYTF.

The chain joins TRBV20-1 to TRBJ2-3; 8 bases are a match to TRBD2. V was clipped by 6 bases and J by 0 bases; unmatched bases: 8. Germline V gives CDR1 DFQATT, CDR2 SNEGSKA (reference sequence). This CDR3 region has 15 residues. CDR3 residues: CSAPRASGSTDTQYF. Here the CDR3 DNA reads TGCAGTGCCCCAAGGGCTAGCGGGAGCACAGATACGCAGTATTTT.

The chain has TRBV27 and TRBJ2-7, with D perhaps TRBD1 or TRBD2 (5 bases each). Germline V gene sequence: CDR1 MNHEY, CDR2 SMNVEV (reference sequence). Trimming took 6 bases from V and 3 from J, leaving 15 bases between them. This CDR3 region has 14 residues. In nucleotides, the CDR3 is TGTGCCAGCAGACCCTGGGGGACCATCTACGAGCAGTACTTC. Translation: CASRPWGTIYEQYF.

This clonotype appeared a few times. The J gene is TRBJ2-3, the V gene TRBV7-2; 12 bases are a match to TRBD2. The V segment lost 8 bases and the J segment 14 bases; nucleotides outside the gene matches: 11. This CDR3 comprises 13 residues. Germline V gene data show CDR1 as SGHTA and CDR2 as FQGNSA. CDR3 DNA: TGTGCCAGCGGACTTCTAGCGGGAGGGAACGCGTATTTT. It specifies CASGLLAGGNAYF.

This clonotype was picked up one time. The DNA of the CDR3 is TGCAGTGCTAGTGGCGGGCAAGAGACCCAGTACTTC. It translates to CSASGGQETQYF. The chain combines TRBV20-1 with TRBJ2-5, with D perhaps matching TRBD2 (5 bases). V gave up 3 bases and J gave up 2 bases, with 7 bases separating them. Germline V gene data show CDR1 as DFQATT and CDR2 as SNEGSKA (reference sequence). The length of the CDR3 is 12 residues.

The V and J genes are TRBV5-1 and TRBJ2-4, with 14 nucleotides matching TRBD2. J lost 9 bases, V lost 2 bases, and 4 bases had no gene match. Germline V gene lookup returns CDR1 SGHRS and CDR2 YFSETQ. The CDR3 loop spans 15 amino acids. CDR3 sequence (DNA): TGCGCCAGCAGCTTAGGGACTAGCGGGAGAACCATTCAGTACTTC. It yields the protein CASSLGTSGRTIQYF.

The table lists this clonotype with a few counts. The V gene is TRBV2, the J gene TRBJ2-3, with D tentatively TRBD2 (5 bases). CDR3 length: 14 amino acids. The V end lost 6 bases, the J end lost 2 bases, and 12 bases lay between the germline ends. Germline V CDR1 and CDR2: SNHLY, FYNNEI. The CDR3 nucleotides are TGTGCCAGCAGCCGGGGAACTATCACAGATACGCAGTATTTT. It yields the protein CASSRGTITDTQYF. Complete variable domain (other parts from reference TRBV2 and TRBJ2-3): EPEVTQTPSHQVTQMGQEVILRCVPISNHLYFYWYRQILGQKVEFLVSFYNNEISEKSEIFDDQFSVERPDGSNFTLKIRSTKLEDSAMYFCASSRGTITDTQYFGPGTRLTVL.